Below, 24 T cell receptor beta chains from the same sample are listed, as sequenced in a study of type 1 regulatory T cells (dated by TCRdb to about 2021). No antigen has been identified for these receptors. Sequencing was performed on an Illumina MiSeq. TCRdb trimmed public reads at Q25 via fastp, called clones via MiXCR and kept in-frame beta chains. Rows are combined by CDR3 protein, so each entry shows the most common genes and DNA. This sample lists around 65,000 distinct CDR3 sequences; around 49% were detected once. The biggest ten clones account for approximately 2.3% of the sample. The sample comprised cultured non-Tr1 T cells, either the whole culture or a sorted T cell fraction (not recorded which). The cell subset or site label on this specimen signifies: non-Tr1 population from the T-allo10 product. The source of these receptors is a human donor in good health.

The chain links TRBV5-1 to TRBJ2-1; TRBD1 matches 9 bases. Unmatched junction bases numbered 15, after V lost 4 bases and J lost 1 base. The CDR3 runs to 19 residues. Looked up from germline, CDR1 is SGHRS and CDR2 is YFSETQ. This chain's CDR3 is CASSLQGAGLGGSYNEQFF. CDR3 nucleotides: TGCGCCAGCAGCCTACAGGGGGCTGGGCTTGGGGGATCCTACAATGAGCAGTTCTTC.

J is TRBJ2-4 and V is TRBV7-2; D is ambiguous. V was cut by 1 base and J by 3 bases, with 4 bases left in between. Germline CDR1 and CDR2: SGHTA and FQGNSA. The CDR3 totals 13 residues. CDR3 nucleotides: TGTGCCAGCAGCTTAGAGTACAAAAACATTCAGTACTTC. This encodes CASSLEYKNIQYF.

This sequence joins TRBV12-3 or TRBV12-4 and TRBJ1-2, with D perhaps TRBD1 (5 bases). V lost 5 bases to trimming and J lost 2 bases, with 15 bases between them. There are 15 residues in the CDR3. The CDR3 nucleotides read TGTGCCAGCAGTCCCGCGGGGGGAAGCAACTATGGCTACACCTTC. This sequence encodes CASSPAGGSNYGYTF.

The chain has TRBV20-1 and TRBJ2-2, with D possibly TRBD2 on 6 matching bases. V shed 1 base and J shed 5 bases, with 17 bases lying between them. Germline assignment: CDR1 DFQATT and CDR2 SNEGSKA (reference sequence). The CDR3 runs to 16 residues. CDR3 region: CSARAFGREGTGELFF. The CDR3 nucleotides read TGCAGTGCTAGAGCCTTTGGGCGGGAAGGAACCGGGGAGCTGTTTTTT.

This chain connects TRBV5-5 to TRBJ2-3; 11 nucleotides match TRBD1. V lost 3 bases to trimming and J lost 4 bases; unmatched junction nucleotides: 4. The CDR3 length is 15 residues. Germline V lookup: CDR1 SGHKS, CDR2 YYEKEE (reference sequence). This chain's CDR3 is CASSWTGGLSDTQYF. CDR3 nucleotide sequence: TGTGCCAGCAGCTGGACAGGGGGCCTCTCAGATACGCAGTATTTT.

V usage is TRBV24-1 and J usage is TRBJ2-3; 7 bases match TRBD1. Germline CDR1 reads KGHDR; CDR2 reads SFDVKD. The CDR3 is 15 amino acids. Losses at the gene ends were 3 bases for V and 2 bases for J; bases not matched to a gene: 4. CDR3 in DNA: TGTGCCACCAGTGATGACAGGGTTAACACAGATACGCAGTATTTT. Protein: CATSDDRVNTDTQYF.

V is TRBV12-3 or TRBV12-4 and J is TRBJ2-5; weak D call: TRBD1 (7 bases). V was shortened by 4 bases and J by 5 bases, with 17 bases between the two germline ends. The CDR3 is 15 amino acids. The CDR3 protein is CASSSLQGGGETQYF. CDR3 nucleotides: TGTGCCAGCAGTTCCCTCCAGGGGGGAGGCGAGACCCAGTACTTC.

The chain employs TRBV5-1 and TRBJ2-5; 7 positions match TRBD1. The CDR3 runs to 16 residues. Germline assignment: CDR1 SGHRS and CDR2 YFSETQ. The V segment lost 1 base and the J segment 2 bases; nucleotides outside the gene matches: 8. The CDR3 region has the DNA TGCGCCAGCAGCTTGTACTCGGACAGGAAGCAAGAGACCCAGTACTTC. Its translation is CASSLYSDRKQETQYF.

CDR3 DNA sequence: TGTGCCAGCAGCCGTGGGGGATCGAACACCGGGGAGCTGTTTTTT. Protein product: CASSRGGSNTGELFF. The rearrangement links TRBV7-9 to TRBJ2-2, with D tentatively TRBD1 or TRBD2 (5 bases each). CDR1 and CDR2 from the germline V gene are SEHNR and FQNEAQ (reference sequence). V was clipped by 5 bases and J by 0 bases, with 10 bases between them. The CDR3 totals 15 residues. The complete variable domain, with remaining parts taken from reference TRBV7-9 and TRBJ2-2, reads DTGVSQNPRHKITKRGQNVTFRCDPISEHNRLYWYRQTLGQGPEFLTYFQNEAQLEKSRLLSDRFSAERPKGSFSTLEIQRTEQGDSAMYLCASSRGGSNTGELFFGEGSRLTVL.

This clonotype was detected only a few times. The gene calls are TRBV4-1 and TRBJ1-1, with 9 bases fitting TRBD1. The ends lost 3 bases at V and 8 bases at J; junction bases unmatched: 13. There are 16 residues in the CDR3. CDR1 is MGHRA, CDR2 YSYEKL, per germline. CDR3 amino acids: CASSHLTGTGNREAFF. The CDR3 bases are TGCGCCAGCAGCCATCTCACTGGGACAGGGAATAGGGAAGCTTTCTTT.

This clonotype has only a few counts. This chain connects TRBV6-1 to TRBJ2-7; D may be TRBD1 (5 bases). CDR1 and CDR2 (germline): MNHNS, SASEGT. This CDR3 comprises 14 residues. Trimming took off 7 bases at V and 4 bases at J, with 17 bases between the two ends. CDR3 sequence: CASNLQGAPYEQYF. The CDR3 DNA follows: TGTGCCAGCAACTTGCAGGGTGCCCCGTACGAGCAGTACTTC.

This clonotype was seen more than once but under ten times. The chain links TRBV7-2 to TRBJ1-1; D remains ambiguous. Looked up from germline, CDR1 is SGHTA and CDR2 is FQGNSA. This CDR3 comprises 15 residues. Trimming cost V 5 bases and J 0 bases, with 13 bases left between them. This CDR3 is CASSRKVNMNTEAFF. In DNA, the CDR3 is TGTGCCAGCAGCCGCAAGGTTAACATGAACACTGAAGCTTTCTTT.

This clonotype appeared a few times. This chain connects TRBV3-1 to TRBJ1-3; no firm D call. The CDR3 is made up of 16 amino acids. V was clipped by 1 base and J by 4 bases, with 14 bases between them. Germline lookup yields CDR1 LGHDT and CDR2 YNNKEL (reference sequence). In DNA, the CDR3 is TGTGCCAGCAGCCAAGGAGCTCAGATCCCGGGAAACACCATATATTTT. It specifies CASSQGAQIPGNTIYF. Full variable domain (remainder filled in from reference TRBV3-1 and TRBJ1-3): DTAVSQTPKYLVTQMGNDKSIKCEQNLGHDTMYWYKQDSKKFLKIMFSYNNKELIINETVPNRFSPKSPDKAHLNLHINSLELGDSAVYFCASSQGAQIPGNTIYFGEGSWLTVV.

This clonotype was recorded only once. The chain joins TRBV6-6 to TRBJ2-5; no clear D. Looked up from germline, CDR1 is MNHNY and CDR2 is SVGAGI (reference sequence). Between the trimmed V and J ends, which lost 4 bases and 5 bases, there was a span of 20 bases. CDR3 length: 16 amino acids. This CDR3 reads CASSSPNRDLVETQYF. CDR3 sequence (DNA): TGTGCCAGCAGTTCTCCGAACAGAGACCTTGTGGAGACCCAGTACTTC.

The chain uses TRBV27 and TRBJ2-7, with TRBD2 matching 9 bases. Trimming removed 6 bases from V and 3 bases from J; junction bases left unmatched: 12. The CDR3 runs to 16 residues. Germline assignment: CDR1 MNHEY and CDR2 SMNVEV (reference sequence). CDR3 in DNA: TGTGCCAGCAGGGAGTCTCAGTGGCGGGGGGGCTACGAGCAGTACTTC. It yields the protein CASRESQWRGGYEQYF.

J is TRBJ1-6 and V is TRBV5-1; no clear D. Trimming stripped 4 bases from V and 0 bases from J, with 11 bases between. Germline V lookup: CDR1 SGHRS, CDR2 YFSETQ. This CDR3 has 16 amino acids. CDR3 nucleotides: TGCGCCAGCAGCCCCGGAGGGAGCTCCTATAATTCACCCCTCCACTTT. It yields the protein CASSPGGSSYNSPLHF.

The chain carries TRBV7-8 and TRBJ1-1, with D perhaps matching TRBD1 (5 bases). Per germline, CDR1 SGHVS and CDR2 FQNEAQ. This CDR3 comprises 14 residues. V lost 1 base and J lost 8, with 14 bases in between. The CDR3 coding sequence is TGTGCCAGCAGCTTAGAAGCAGGGCGGCCCGAAGCTTTCTTT. It is translated as CASSLEAGRPEAFF.

The chain combines TRBV6-5 with TRBJ2-7; the D gene is possibly TRBD1 (5 bases). Germline V gene lookup returns CDR1 MNHEY and CDR2 SVGAGI. The CDR3 is made up of 14 amino acids. With 9 bases removed from V and 6 bases from J, the gap between germline ends came to 21 bases. CDR3 in amino acids: CASGAPGRRAEQYF. The CDR3 DNA follows: TGTGCCAGTGGGGCCCCCGGCCGCAGGGCCGAGCAGTACTTC.

This rearrangement joins TRBV12-3 or TRBV12-4 to TRBJ1-4, with D unresolved. CDR3 length: 14 residues. Between the trimmed V and J ends, which lost 4 bases and 8 bases, there was a span of 14 bases. CDR3 DNA: TGTGCCAGCAGTTCATACCGAGAGAACGAAAAACTGTTTTTT. It specifies CASSSYRENEKLFF.

J is TRBJ1-6 and V is TRBV20-1; D might be TRBD1 (6 bases). Trimming left V 3 bases short and J 9 bases short, with 9 bases between. The CDR3 is made up of 12 amino acids. The V gene's germline CDR1 is DFQATT and CDR2 SNEGSKA (reference sequence). The CDR3 reads CSASIQGSPLHF. In DNA form, the CDR3 reads TGCAGTGCTAGCATACAGGGTTCACCCCTCCACTTT.

The chain has TRBV2 and TRBJ2-7, with D possibly matching TRBD2 (5 bases). CDR1 is SNHLY, CDR2 FYNNEI, per germline. The CDR3 is 15 residues long. V shed 6 bases and J shed 0 bases, with 15 bases lying between them. In DNA, the CDR3 is TGTGCCAGCAGGGTTCCGGGATCCTCCTCCTACGAGCAGTACTTC. Its protein product is CASRVPGSSSYEQYF.

This clonotype was counted only a few times. This chain joins TRBV7-9 and TRBJ1-1; possibly TRBD1 for D (6 bases). CDR3 length: 14 residues. V was cut by 5 bases and J by 1 base, with 11 bases left in between. The germline CDR1 and CDR2 sequences are SEHNR and FQNEAQ (reference sequence). The CDR3 coding sequence is TGTGCCAGCAGCGGAAGGGGGACGAACACTGAAGCTTTCTTT. This codes for CASSGRGTNTEAFF.

V and J are TRBV5-1 and TRBJ2-4, with D possibly TRBD2 on 7 matching bases. CDR1 and CDR2 (germline): SGHRS, YFSETQ. V lost 0 bases and J 4 bases, leaving 14 bases between the germline ends. The CDR3 has 16 amino acids. CDR3 region: CASSLEPGGPKNIQYF. In nucleotides, the CDR3 is TGCGCCAGCAGCTTGGAGCCGGGGGGCCCTAAAAACATTCAGTACTTC.

The chain has TRBV20-1 and TRBJ2-2; perhaps TRBD1 as D (6 bases). Trimming cost V 5 bases and J 0 bases, with 13 bases left between them. The CDR3 is 15 residues long. The V gene's germline CDR1 is DFQATT and CDR2 SNEGSKA (reference sequence). CDR3 sequence: CSAHFRTANTGELFF. In DNA form, the CDR3 reads TGCAGTGCTCATTTCAGGACAGCGAACACCGGGGAGCTGTTTTTT.